This TCR beta chain emerged from a study of blood T cell repertoires in COVID-19. Background on the study: COVID-19 samples collected from the United States, Italy and Spain covered acute and convalescent phases.

As handled by the study authors: Estimation of nucleated cell counts was performed using reference gene primer amplification. Sequenced by immunoSEQ multiplex PCR; TCRdb stores in-frame clones only, minus some. V and J calls and clone size follow that table, whereas D and trimming were derived from the DNA. The data show roughly 290,000 clones, roughly 85% seen once. This CDR3 has 16 residues. The J segment lost 3 bases and the V segment lost 3 bases, leaving 4 bases of the junction unmatched. Germline assignment: CDR1 SGHDN and CDR2 FVKESK. Which cohort a participant joined came from the clinical history participants gave. Recovery among Cohort 3 donors was established by two negative PCRs, clearance, or symptom resolution.

What was sequenced was PBMCs or T cells enriched from blood (not recorded which). The chain recombines TRBV14 with TRBJ1-6; 8 nucleotides match TRBD1. This clonotype originated in a young man who had recovered from COVID-19. CDR3 coding DNA: TGTGCCAGCAGCCACAACGACAGGGGCTATAATTCACCCCTCCACTTT. Its protein is CASSHNDRGYNSPLHF.